The 32 T cell receptor beta chains below all came from one sample that was sequenced in a study of cytotoxic CD8 clonotypes in ibrutinib-treated CLL. Here immunoSEQ multiplex PCR was the method, and the copy in TCRdb shows in-frame clones only, minus some. The data contain about 45,000 clones, about 69% of them singletons. The source material was PBMCs, sampled after 24 months of ibrutinib treatment. The receptors were gathered from a human donor with chronic lymphocytic leukemia.

The chain carries TRBV4-2 and TRBJ1-5, with D hard to call. CDR3 length: 13 amino acids. CDR1 and CDR2 (germline): LGHNA, YNFKEQ. V was trimmed by 3 bases and J by 0 bases, leaving 3 bases between them. CDR3 bases: TGTGCCAGCAGCCACGGTAGCAATCAGCCCCAGCATTTT. Encoded protein: CASSHGSNQPQHF.

The CDR3 coding sequence is TGCGCCAGCAGCCAAGGGCTGAACACCGGGGAGCTGTTTTTT. This encodes CASSQGLNTGELFF. J is TRBJ2-2 and V is TRBV4-1; unclear D gene. The CDR3 runs 14 residues. The germline V gene has CDR1 MGHRA and CDR2 YSYEKL. The V and J ends lost 1 base and 1 base respectively, with 4 bases between them.

V usage is TRBV2 and J usage is TRBJ1-5, with D maybe TRBD1 (5 bases). Trimming stripped 8 bases from V and 1 base from J, with 18 bases between. The CDR3 spans 16 residues. Looked up from germline, CDR1 is SNHLY and CDR2 is FYNNEI. CDR3 amino acids: CASGWEGTRSNQPQHF. The CDR3 coding sequence is TGTGCCAGCGGGTGGGAAGGGACGAGGAGCAATCAGCCCCAGCATTTT.

The V gene is TRBV6-5, the J gene TRBJ1-1, with D unresolved. The CDR3 loop spans 12 amino acids. Germline V gene data show CDR1 as MNHEY and CDR2 as SVGAGI. Deletions cut 5 bases from V and 12 bases from J, with 16 bases between. Here the CDR3 reads CASSPPQGNTFF. In nucleotides, the CDR3 is TGTGCCAGCAGTCCGCCCCAAGGAAACACTTTCTTT.

The rearrangement joins TRBV14 to TRBJ1-5, with D hard to call. Germline assignment: CDR1 SGHDN and CDR2 FVKESK. V was cut by 0 bases and J by 10 bases, with 10 bases left in between. This CDR3 has 13 amino acids. CDR3 nucleotide sequence: TGTGCCAGCAGCCAAGAATTATCCAGCCCCCAGCATTTT. It specifies CASSQELSSPQHF.

This chain joins TRBV21-1 and TRBJ1-2; the tabulated D call, TRBD1, remains unverified against the DNA. TRBV21-1 is listed as a pseudogene. The CDR3 is made up of 19 amino acids. In DNA form, the CDR3 reads TGTGCCAGCAGCAAAGGCAGGGAAGGGGGCGGCGGTAATTTAGTCGGCTACACCTTC. The encoded protein is CASSKGREGGGGNLVGYTF.

The genes are TRBV5-6 and TRBJ1-5; 8 bases fit TRBD1. Trimming took 1 base from V and 5 from J; bases not matched to a gene: 5. Per the germline V gene, CDR1 is SGHDT and CDR2 is YYEEEE. The length of the CDR3 is 15 residues. CDR3 sequence (DNA): TGTGCCAGCAGCTTGTGGACAGGGTGGGATCAGCCCCAGCATTTT. Protein sequence: CASSLWTGWDQPQHF.

The rearrangement uses TRBV7-2 and TRBJ2-3; 7 nucleotides line up with TRBD1. The germline gives CDR1 SGHTA, CDR2 FQGNSA. The CDR3 contains 17 residues. V gave up 4 bases and J gave up 0 bases; unmatched junction bases: 10. CDR3 nucleotide sequence: TGTGCCAGCAGCTCAAGAAAGGGACAGTACAGCACAGATACGCAGTATTTT. It specifies CASSSRKGQYSTDTQYF.

This sequence joins TRBV25-1 and TRBJ2-3; D remains ambiguous. The CDR3 is 13 amino acids. Trimming stripped 7 bases from V and 0 bases from J, with 8 bases between. Germline CDR1 reads MGHDK; CDR2 reads SYGVNS. In DNA form, the CDR3 reads TGTGCCAGCATGCGTTTAAGCACAGATACGCAGTATTTT. Its translation is CASMRLSTDTQYF.

The rearrangement joins TRBV18 to TRBJ2-7, with TRBD1 identical over 10 bases. The CDR3 consists of 15 residues. The V and J ends lost 3 bases and 3 bases, in that order; junction bases with no gene match: 5. CDR1 KGHSH and CDR2 LQKENI come from the germline V gene. CDR3 in DNA: TGTGCCAGCTCACCCGACAGGGGGCTAGGCTACGAGCAGTACTTC. Translating it yields CASSPDRGLGYEQYF.

This chain links TRBV28 with TRBJ2-7; either TRBD1 or TRBD2 may fit D (5 bases each). Germline V gene sequence: CDR1 MDHEN, CDR2 SYDVKM. This CDR3 is built from 12 residues. Trimming took 7 bases from V and 2 from J, leaving 9 bases between them. Here the CDR3 DNA reads TGTGCCAGCAAGGGGAGCCCCTACGAGCAGTACTTC. It is translated as CASKGSPYEQYF.

The V gene is TRBV30, the J gene TRBJ2-1; D could derive from TRBD1 or TRBD2 (5 bases each). This CDR3 is 17 amino acids long. Germline CDR1 and CDR2: GTSNPN and SVGIG (reference sequence). V lost 1 base and J lost 6, with 22 bases in between. DNA for the CDR3: TGTGCCTGGAGTGCCTCTTGGGGGAAAAAGGGAACCAATGAGCAGTTCTTC. Protein: CAWSASWGKKGTNEQFF.

The CDR3 spells CASIPSGGGNEKLFF. The CDR3 nucleotides are TGTGCCAGCATCCCTTCGGGGGGTGGGAATGAAAAACTGTTTTTT. This rearrangement joins TRBV28 to TRBJ1-4; tentatively, D is TRBD1 (5 bases). Germline V lookup: CDR1 MDHEN, CDR2 SYDVKM. Between the trimmed V and J ends, which lost 7 bases and 5 bases, there was a span of 17 bases. This CDR3 region has 15 residues.

This chain links TRBV7-3 with TRBJ2-5; 10 nucleotides match TRBD2. The CDR3 consists of 15 residues. V lost 3 bases, J lost 5 bases, and 6 bases stayed unmatched. Germline CDR1 reads SGHTA; CDR2 reads FQGTGA. The CDR3 here is CASSFGLAEGETQYF. CDR3 coding DNA: TGTGCCAGCAGCTTTGGACTAGCGGAAGGGGAGACCCAGTACTTC.

This clone is medium-sized in the sample. V gene TRBV30 combines with J gene TRBJ1-2; the D gene is possibly TRBD1 (6 bases). The V and J ends lost 3 bases and 6 bases respectively, with 14 bases between them. The germline V gene has CDR1 GTSNPN and CDR2 SVGIG (reference sequence). This CDR3 has 13 amino acids. The CDR3 coding sequence is TGTGCCTGGAGACGTACAGGGATCCATGGCTACACCTTC. It is translated as CAWRRTGIHGYTF.

This chain connects TRBV27 to TRBJ1-1; the D is unclear. CDR1 is MNHEY, CDR2 SMNVEV, per germline (reference sequence). The CDR3 is 15 amino acids. V shed 4 bases and J shed 6 bases, with 18 bases lying between them. The CDR3 loop reads CASSSPPPQSSEAFF. The CDR3 region has the DNA TGTGCCAGCAGTTCACCTCCCCCCCAGAGCTCTGAAGCTTTCTTT.

This clone was detected a few times. The gene calls are TRBV28 and TRBJ2-7; D unclear. The V gene's germline CDR1 is MDHEN and CDR2 SYDVKM. The CDR3 runs to 12 residues. Trimming pared 11 bases from V and 4 bases from J, leaving 15 bases between. CDR3: CACRNGPYEQYF. DNA for the CDR3: TGTGCCTGCCGAAACGGGCCATACGAGCAGTACTTC.

Only a few counts were recorded for this clone. The chain has TRBV27 and TRBJ2-1, with a tentative D call TRBD1 (6 bases). Germline V gene sequence: CDR1 MNHEY, CDR2 SMNVEV (reference sequence). The length of the CDR3 is 14 residues. Trimming took off 5 bases at V and 6 bases at J, with 14 bases between the two ends. CDR3 nucleotides: TGTGCCAGCAGTAGGGCAGGGGTAGGCAATGAGCAGTTCTTC. It translates to CASSRAGVGNEQFF.

The V call is TRBV2, the J call TRBJ2-3; possible D gene TRBD1, 6 bases. The V gene's germline CDR1 is SNHLY and CDR2 FYNNEI. V dropped 4 bases and J dropped 0 bases, with 11 bases sitting between them. The CDR3 length is 15 residues. The CDR3 protein is CASSGRGDSTDTQYF. The CDR3 DNA follows: TGTGCCAGCAGTGGCAGGGGAGATAGCACAGATACGCAGTATTTT.

The rearrangement uses TRBV9 and TRBJ2-1; either TRBD1 or TRBD2 may fit D (5 bases each). Germline V gives CDR1 SGDLS, CDR2 YYNGEE. This CDR3 has 20 residues. Trimming took 3 bases from V and 8 from J, leaving 33 bases between them. CDR3 in amino acids: CASSGTGWDAAFFVPHEQFF. DNA of the CDR3: TGTGCCAGCAGCGGGACGGGTTGGGACGCGGCCTTCTTCGTTCCACATGAGCAGTTCTTC.

The chain joins TRBV19 to TRBJ2-5; 7 bases are shared with TRBD1. The CDR3 is 14 amino acids. J lost 7 bases, V lost 1 base, and 6 bases had no gene match. CDR1 is LNHDA and CDR2 is SQIVND in the germline V gene (reference sequence). CDR3 coding DNA: TGTGCCAGTAGTATAGGGGGGACAGTTGGGACCCAGTACTTC. Its protein is CASSIGGTVGTQYF.

The genes are TRBV5-1 and TRBJ2-5; no definite D call. Germline-derived CDR1 and CDR2 are SGHRS and YFSETQ. CDR3 length: 11 amino acids. V was cut by 4 bases and J by 7 bases, with 8 bases left in between. CDR3 in amino acids: CASSLTGTQYF. The CDR3 nucleotides are TGCGCCAGCAGCCTGACGGGGACCCAGTACTTC. Variable domain in full (rest from reference TRBV5-1 and TRBJ2-5): KAGVTQTPRYLIKTRGQQVTLSCSPISGHRSVSWYQQTPGQGLQFLFEYFSETQRNKGNFPGRFSGRQFSNSRSEMNVSTLELGDSALYLCASSLTGTQYFGPGTRLLVL.

The J gene is TRBJ1-2, the V gene TRBV6-1; no reliable D call. V lost 2 bases to trimming and J lost 4 bases, with 8 bases between them. The CDR3 runs to 13 residues. CDR1 MNHNS and CDR2 SASEGT come from the germline V gene. The DNA for the CDR3 is TGTGCCAGCAGTGAACGGACTTTCTATGGCTACACCTTC. Its protein product is CASSERTFYGYTF.

The gene calls are TRBV5-1 and TRBJ2-7, with a tentative D call TRBD1 (5 bases). The CDR3 runs 13 residues. Germline loops: CDR1 SGHRS, CDR2 YFSETQ. Trimming took 6 bases from V and 2 from J, leaving 12 bases between them. The CDR3 DNA is TGCGCCAGCACCGAGGACAATACCTACGAGCAGTACTTC. Residues: CASTEDNTYEQYF.

The chain joins TRBV7-9 to TRBJ1-4; TRBD1 agrees at 11 bases. The CDR3 sequence is 17 residues long. Germline V gene sequence: CDR1 SEHNR, CDR2 FQNEAQ (reference sequence). V shed 5 bases and J 2 bases; nucleotides not matched to a gene: 7. The CDR3 bases are TGTGCCAGCAGCCCCGGACAGGGGGCGAGGACTAATGAAAAACTGTTTTTT. This encodes CASSPGQGARTNEKLFF.

This clone came up many times. This chain connects TRBV19 to TRBJ2-1; D call uncertain. The CDR3 length is 14 residues. Trimming took 1 base from V and 8 from J, leaving 12 bases between them. CDR1 and CDR2 from the germline V gene are LNHDA and SQIVND (reference sequence). The CDR3 bases are TGTGCCAGTAGTATAGGAGTTTTTGGGGATGAGCAGTTCTTC. Translating gives CASSIGVFGDEQFF.

This chain uses TRBV6-6 with TRBJ2-5, with 12 nucleotides matching TRBD2. J was trimmed by 4 bases and V by 6 bases; bases with no gene match: 6. Germline V gene data show CDR1 as MNHNY and CDR2 as SVGAGI (reference sequence). The CDR3 loop spans 15 amino acids. The CDR3 loop is CASRPPTSGRETQYF. CDR3 in DNA: TGTGCCAGCAGACCCCCGACTAGCGGGAGAGAGACCCAGTACTTC.

The chain uses TRBV27 and TRBJ2-7; 8 bases are shared with TRBD1. CDR1 is MNHEY and CDR2 is SMNVEV in the germline V gene (reference sequence). The J segment lost 2 bases and the V segment lost 3 bases, leaving 3 bases of the junction unmatched. CDR3 length: 14 amino acids. The CDR3, as DNA: TGTGCCAGCAGTTTGCACAGGGGGGCCTACGAGCAGTACTTC. It is translated as CASSLHRGAYEQYF.

V usage is TRBV5-6 and J usage is TRBJ1-2, with 8 bases matching TRBD1. With 4 bases clipped from V and 8 bases from J, the junction kept 10 bases outside the gene matches. Germline loops: CDR1 SGHDT, CDR2 YYEEEE. CDR3 length: 14 residues. The CDR3 DNA sequence: TGTGCCAGCAGCCCAGACAGGGGTGTAGGAGGCTACACCTTC. Translated, it gives CASSPDRGVGGYTF.

V and J are TRBV28 and TRBJ2-7, with a possible D match to TRBD2 (6 bases). The germline V gene encodes CDR1 MDHEN and CDR2 SYDVKM. The ends were cut back, 8 bases at V and 1 base at J, with 15 bases in the middle. There are 14 residues in the CDR3. CDR3 in DNA: TGTGCCAGCTTCCCCTGGACTAATTCCTACGAGCAGTACTTC. This sequence encodes CASFPWTNSYEQYF.

This clone occurred a few times. The chain has TRBV4-2 and TRBJ1-4; D perhaps matches TRBD1 (5 bases). Between the trimmed V and J ends, which lost 4 bases and 6 bases, there was a span of 9 bases. Germline V gene sequence: CDR1 LGHNA, CDR2 YNFKEQ. The CDR3 spans 13 residues. The DNA for the CDR3 is TGTGCCAGCAGCCCCCAGGGTTATGAAAAACTGTTTTTT. Translated, it gives CASSPQGYEKLFF.

The chain recombines TRBV6-1 with TRBJ1-1; TRBD1 aligns across 7 bases. V lost 1 base to trimming and J lost 11 bases; unmatched junction nucleotides: 4. The germline CDR1 and CDR2 sequences are MNHNS and SASEGT. The CDR3 sequence is 12 residues long. CDR3: CASSEVDRYAFF. The CDR3 DNA sequence: TGTGCCAGCAGTGAAGTGGACAGGTACGCTTTCTTT.